This section outlines one T cell receptor beta chain sequence together with its context. What it recognizes is unknown. This sample is drawn from a study of monozygotic twins with inflammatory bowel disease. Study findings and constraints: Healthy co-twins, by inverse Simpson, had higher TCRbeta diversity than their siblings with IBD.

For each CDR3 protein, TCRdb gives one entry from its re-call of the 5' RACE reads, without DNA. Its clone listing holds about 350,000 distinct CDR3 sequences. Staff drew a roughly 2.5 ml blood sample from each donor. The CDR3 contains 18 residues. From germline, CDR1 is SGHDT and CDR2 YYEEEE. Material: blood. This sequence joins TRBV5-6 and TRBJ2-1; the TCRdb call, TRBD2, lacks DNA for checking. This TCR came from a human donor with ulcerative colitis or Crohn's disease, or a healthy co-twin of an affected twin (not recorded which). The CDR3 region is CASSFDSTGGSALREQFF.